Shown below are 23 T cell receptor beta chains from a single sample sequenced in a study of response to subunit inactivated influenza vaccine. Each CDR3 protein gets one entry after TCRdb re-called the RT-PCR reads with MiXCR. The sample contains 710,000 or so distinct CDR3 sequences, about a sixth of which appear only once. Sequencing was performed on PBMCs from blood, taken about 11 days after vaccination. These receptors were taken from a man over 45 who received an inactivated influenza vaccine.

This clonotype is a singleton in its sample. The chain has TRBV29-1 and TRBJ2-2; unclear D gene. The ends were cut back, 4 bases at V and 6 bases at J, with 15 bases in the middle. The CDR3 extends over 14 amino acids. From germline, CDR1 is SQVTM and CDR2 ANQGSEA. The CDR3 DNA reads as TGCAGCGTTGGATCGAGCGTAATCTCCGGGGAGCTGTTTTTT. As protein: CSVGSSVISGELFF.

The gene calls are TRBV27 and TRBJ2-7, with D possibly being TRBD2 (6 bases). The CDR3 is 15 amino acids. Germline lookup yields CDR1 MNHEY and CDR2 SMNVEV (reference sequence). V was clipped by 2 bases and J by 2 bases, with 13 bases between them. The CDR3 DNA reads TGTGCCAGCAGTTTAATCGGCGGGACCACCTACGAGCAGTACTTC. Amino acid sequence: CASSLIGGTTYEQYF.

This clonotype turned up a few times. The chain is built from TRBV12-3 or TRBV12-4 and TRBJ1-5; D gene uncertain. V was trimmed by 7 bases and J by 4 bases, leaving 17 bases between them. The CDR3 is 15 amino acids. CDR3 region: CASMEGIGRNQPQHF. Written as DNA, the CDR3 is TGTGCCAGCATGGAGGGTATTGGGAGAAATCAGCCCCAGCATTTT.

This clonotype was counted many times. V is TRBV13 and J is TRBJ2-7, with no clear D. The CDR3 runs 14 residues. CDR1 is PRHDT and CDR2 is FYEKMQ in the germline V gene (reference sequence). Trimming removed 1 base from V and 1 base from J, with 8 bases in between. CDR3 DNA: TGTGCCAGCAGCTTAGCTGACGGTTCCTACGAGCAGTACTTC. It specifies CASSLADGSYEQYF.

This clonotype was seen only a few times. The V and J genes are TRBV6-1 and TRBJ1-5, with a weak D call TRBD1 (6 bases). Between the trimmed V and J ends, which lost 2 bases and 6 bases, there was a span of 17 bases. CDR1 MNHNS and CDR2 SASEGT come from the germline V gene. CDR3 size: 16 residues. CDR3 residues: CASSEITSGAGQPQHF. As DNA, the CDR3 is TGTGCCAGCAGTGAAATCACATCAGGGGCGGGTCAGCCCCAGCATTTT.

This clonotype was observed a few times. The V gene is TRBV5-5, the J gene TRBJ2-7, with TRBD2 as a possible D gene (6 bases). Germline CDR1 and CDR2: SGHKS and YYEKEE (reference sequence). V was shortened by 1 base and J by 2 bases, with 13 bases between the two germline ends. The CDR3 extends over 15 amino acids. CDR3 sequence reads: CASSLITPGAYEQYF. CDR3 nucleotide sequence: TGTGCCAGCAGCTTGATCACCCCGGGGGCCTACGAGCAGTACTTC.

The V gene is TRBV5-1, the J gene TRBJ2-7; D is undetermined. Between the trimmed V and J ends, which lost 0 bases and 5 bases, there was a span of 15 bases. The CDR3 consists of 15 residues. Per germline, CDR1 SGHRS and CDR2 YFSETQ. CDR3 DNA sequence: TGCGCCAGCAGCTTGGTTCCGTCCAGCCCCAACGAGCAGTACTTC. This sequence encodes CASSLVPSSPNEQYF. The full variable domain, rest sourced from reference TRBV5-1 and TRBJ2-7, is KAGVTQTPRYLIKTRGQQVTLSCSPISGHRSVSWYQQTPGQGLQFLFEYFSETQRNKGNFPGRFSGRQFSNSRSEMNVSTLELGDSALYLCASSLVPSSPNEQYFGPGTRLTVT.

The chain uses TRBV29-1 and TRBJ2-4; D is undetermined. CDR1 and CDR2 (germline): SQVTM, ANQGSEA. The CDR3 consists of 13 residues. Trimming cost V 4 bases and J 0 bases, with 7 bases left between them. The CDR3 spells CSVGLQAKNIQYF. CDR3 coding DNA: TGCAGCGTTGGGCTGCAAGCCAAAAACATTCAGTACTTC.

This clonotype was detected a few times. The chain uses TRBV19 and TRBJ2-5, with D possibly TRBD2 on 5 matching bases. The CDR3 length is 11 residues. The V gene's germline CDR1 is LNHDA and CDR2 SQIVND (reference sequence). Trimming left V 7 bases short and J 3 bases short, with 6 bases between. CDR3 region: CASMGEETQYF. The CDR3 DNA follows: TGTGCCAGTATGGGAGAAGAGACCCAGTACTTC.

This clonotype was recorded many times. V usage is TRBV18 and J usage is TRBJ1-1; the D is unclear. CDR1 KGHSH and CDR2 LQKENI come from the germline V gene. CDR3 length equals 13 residues. V lost 3 bases and J lost 5, with 10 bases in between. CDR3 nucleotides: TGTGCCAGCTCACCCTCCGCCCCGACTGAAGCTTTCTTT. Its translation is CASSPSAPTEAFF.

The chain couples TRBV6-1 to TRBJ2-1, with 10 bases matching TRBD1. The V segment lost 10 bases and the J segment 2 bases; nucleotides outside the gene matches: 11. This CDR3 contains 16 residues. CDR1 is MNHNS and CDR2 is SASEGT in the germline V gene. This CDR3 is CANLKGQGKAYNEQFF. The CDR3 DNA follows: TGTGCCAACCTAAAGGGACAGGGGAAGGCCTACAATGAGCAGTTCTTC.

This clonotype was observed a handful of times. J is TRBJ1-6 and V is TRBV20-1, with 8 nucleotides matching TRBD1. Germline V gene sequence: CDR1 DFQATT, CDR2 SNEGSKA (reference sequence). This CDR3 contains 11 residues. J was trimmed by 14 bases and V by 3 bases; bases with no gene match: 3. CDR3 loop: CSARWGQALHF. Written as DNA, the CDR3 is TGCAGTGCTAGGTGGGGACAGGCCCTCCACTTT.

The chain combines TRBV18 with TRBJ2-7; D possibly corresponds to TRBD1 (5 bases). Trimming shortened V by 3 bases and J by 2 bases, and 14 bases separated the two germline ends. This CDR3 is 15 amino acids long. Per the germline V gene, CDR1 is KGHSH and CDR2 is LQKENI. Here the CDR3 DNA reads TGTGCCAGCTCACCCCCAACCAGGGTACCCTACGAGCAGTACTTC. Residues: CASSPPTRVPYEQYF.

This clonotype was observed a single time. J is TRBJ2-2 and V is TRBV5-1; no clear D. There are 14 residues in the CDR3. Germline CDR1 and CDR2: SGHRS and YFSETQ. Trimming removed 0 bases at V and 6 bases at J, with 9 bases between. CDR3 protein: CASSLALGSGELFF. CDR3 sequence (DNA): TGCGCCAGCAGCTTGGCCCTAGGGTCCGGGGAGCTGTTTTTT.

In its sample, this clonotype was seen a few times. V gene TRBV12-5 combines with J gene TRBJ2-1, with TRBD2 as a possible D gene (5 bases). Trimming took off 5 bases at V and 0 bases at J, with 14 bases between the two ends. Germline assignment: CDR1 LGHNT and CDR2 FRNRAP. The CDR3 has 16 amino acids. The CDR3 spells CASGLKRISSYNEQFF. The CDR3 DNA reads as TGTGCTAGTGGTCTGAAGCGGATTAGCTCCTACAATGAGCAGTTCTTC.

The table lists this clonotype with many counts. V usage is TRBV20-1 and J usage is TRBJ2-1, with 11 bases that match TRBD2. Losses at the gene ends were 5 bases for V and 5 bases for J; bases not matched to a gene: 5. Germline V gene data show CDR1 as DFQATT and CDR2 as SNEGSKA (reference sequence). CDR3 size: 14 residues. CDR3 sequence reads: CSAVSGRAHNEQFF. The CDR3 nucleotides read TGCAGTGCTGTTAGCGGGAGGGCCCACAATGAGCAGTTCTTC.

This chain uses TRBV4-1 with TRBJ2-5; no reliable D call. This CDR3 contains 16 residues. Per germline, CDR1 MGHRA and CDR2 YSYEKL. Trimming pared 4 bases from V and 0 bases from J, leaving 15 bases between. CDR3 region: CASSPGKSMYQETQYF. CDR3 in DNA: TGCGCCAGCAGCCCTGGGAAGAGCATGTACCAAGAGACCCAGTACTTC.

This clonotype was detected only a few times. This chain links TRBV12-3 or TRBV12-4 with TRBJ2-1, with 9 bases that match TRBD1. The CDR3 has 15 amino acids. Losses at the gene ends were 6 bases for V and 7 bases for J; bases not matched to a gene: 10. CDR3 region: CASSPPDRGLNEQFF. CDR3 bases: TGTGCCAGCAGCCCTCCCGACAGGGGGTTGAATGAGCAGTTCTTC.

This clonotype has a count of ten or more. The V call is TRBV4-3, the J call TRBJ2-3; TRBD2 agrees at 12 bases. V lost 6 bases to trimming and J lost 8 bases; unmatched junction nucleotides: 9. This CDR3 has 15 residues. Germline values: CDR1 LGHNA, CDR2 YSLEER. DNA for the CDR3: TGCGCCAGCAGTCCGACTAGCGGGAGAAGAGCTACGCAGTATTTT. Protein: CASSPTSGRRATQYF.

The table lists this clonotype with a few counts. The chain links TRBV27 to TRBJ1-1; 9 positions agree with TRBD1. CDR1 and CDR2 from the germline V gene are MNHEY and SMNVEV (reference sequence). J gave up 8 bases and V 6 bases, and 4 bases lay outside the gene matches. This CDR3 has 12 residues. CDR3 sequence (DNA): TGTGCCAGCAGACGGACAGGGGCGGAAGCTTTCTTT. It specifies CASRRTGAEAFF.

This clonotype was picked up a small number of times. V usage is TRBV30 and J usage is TRBJ2-3; 14 nucleotides align to TRBD2. V was pared by 2 bases and J by 3 bases, with 4 bases of the junction left unmatched. Germline V gene data show CDR1 as GTSNPN and CDR2 as SVGIG (reference sequence). The CDR3 spans 16 residues. CDR3 in DNA: TGTGCCTGGAGTACCGGGACTAGCGGGGGAACAGATACGCAGTATTTT. Translating gives CAWSTGTSGGTDTQYF. Filled out from reference TRBV30 and TRBJ2-3, the complete variable domain reads SQTIHQWPATLVQPVGSPLSLECTVEGTSNPNLYWYRQAAGRGLQLLFYSVGIGQISSEVPQNLSASRPQDRQFILSSKKLLLSDSGFYLCAWSTGTSGGTDTQYFGPGTRLTVL.

This clonotype has a handful of counts. The genes are TRBV4-2 and TRBJ1-4; D is ambiguous. Germline values: CDR1 LGHNA, CDR2 YNFKEQ. Trimming removed 1 base from V and 4 bases from J, with 10 bases in between. The CDR3 length is 15 residues. This chain's CDR3 is CASSQVGQVNEKLFF. The DNA of the CDR3 is TGTGCCAGCAGCCAAGTAGGGCAGGTTAATGAAAAACTGTTTTTT.

V and J are TRBV7-9 and TRBJ2-1; TRBD2 matches at 10 bases. Germline CDR1 SEHNR, CDR2 FQNEAQ (reference sequence). Unmatched junction bases numbered 10, after V lost 4 bases and J lost 7 bases. The CDR3 is made up of 16 amino acids. CDR3 DNA: TGTGCCAGCAGCTCCCTCCAGCGGGAGGGAGGAAATGAGCAGTTCTTC. This gives the protein CASSSLQREGGNEQFF. Combining the CDR3 with reference TRBV7-9 and TRBJ2-1 gives the whole variable domain DTGVSQNPRHKITKRGQNVTFRCDPISEHNRLYWYRQTLGQGPEFLTYFQNEAQLEKSRLLSDRFSAERPKGSFSTLEIQRTEQGDSAMYLCASSSLQREGGNEQFFGPGTRLTVL.